This TCR beta chain was recovered during a study of control samples from healthy donors and cancer patients (dated by TCRdb to the early 2020s). Concerning this clone: What this receptor recognizes is not known. The record has no base qualities; no much larger clone is one base away.

The germline V gene encodes CDR1 LNHDA and CDR2 SQIVND (reference sequence). The cysteine opens and the phenylalanine closes a CDR3 of 13 amino acids. Only the CDR3 DNA stays, 39 bases, in frame from base 1. The germline ends are 10 bases apart after V is trimmed by 6 bases and J by 2 bases. Library preparation was by the immunoSEQ multiplex PCR assay. In TCRdb, the immuneACCESS table is reduced to in-frame sequences with V and J assigned. These tables do not hold every clone; where another copy was compared, an unresolved V gene accounts for under half, and the others remain unexplained. The sample table contains about 160,000 clones; only one count was recorded for about 90% of them. Jointly, the top ten make up 12% of the sample.

The sequenced sample was blood. This TCR derives from a young man in good health. The sequence is built from TRBV19 and TRBJ2-5; the D region possibly corresponds to TRBD2 (5 bases align). The CDR3 reads as follows: CASSPTRQETQYF. The nucleotide sequence is given as TGTGCCAGTAGCCCTACTAGACAAGAGACCCAGTACTTC. This CDR3, with the reference TRBV19 and TRBJ2-5 proteins standing in past its ends, gives the full variable domain DGGITQSPKYLFRKEGQNVTLSCEQNLNHDAMYWYRQDPGQGLRLIYYSQIVNDFQKGDIAEGYSVSREKKESFPLTVTSAQKNPTAFYLCASSPTRQETQYFGPGTRLLVL.